This T cell receptor beta chain came from a study of Graves' ophthalmopathy and Graves' hyperthyroidism. Study observations and caveats: A 13-signature model separated ophthalmopathy from stable hyperthyroidism, 87.88% sensitivity, 80% to 83% specificity. Among expanded thyroid clonotypes above 0.001 frequency, most also occurred in blood.

Other autoimmune disease, uncontrolled infection, pregnancy and lactation led to exclusion. Diagnostic conclusions were grounded in clinical symptoms, serum thyroxine, TRAb, thyroid ultrasound and orbital computed tomography. This clonotype was recorded a few times. Its antigen is undetermined. Amplified material comprised TCR beta CDR3 regions derived from RNA transcripts. First-round RT-PCR relied on HTBI primers, and a second-round multiplex PCR came next. TCRdb passed the multiplex PCR reads through MiXCR, listing each CDR3 protein once. In the table there are over 200,000 distinct CDR3 sequences, 25% to 30% of which are singletons. The CDR3 contains 14 residues. Germline CDR1 reads MNHNS; CDR2 reads SASEGT. Trimming took 3 bases from V and 10 from J, leaving 13 bases between them.

This TCR came from a man aged 50-59 years with Graves' ophthalmopathy. The rearrangement uses TRBV6-1 and TRBJ1-6; weak D call: TRBD1 (5 bases). Sequenced sample: peripheral blood. The CDR3 DNA is TGTGCCAGCAGTGAGTTGACAGATCGATCACCCCTCCACTTT. It specifies CASSELTDRSPLHF.